This T cell receptor (beta chain) was sequenced in a study of blood T cell repertoires in COVID-19. Study summary: The United States, Italy and Spain provided the acute and convalescent COVID-19 samples. PBMCs, B-cell-depleted T cells, or T cells provided the cDNA or gDNA that made up the material.

Authors' methods: Estimation of nucleated cell counts was performed using reference gene primer amplification. The table came from immunoSEQ multiplex PCR; TCRdb's copy has only in-frame clones and leaves some out. That table is the source of V, J and clone size, and D and trimming were worked out from the DNA. This sample has under 150,000 clones, with about four fifths found just once. The CDR3 loop spans 14 amino acids. The V gene's germline CDR1 is GTSNPN and CDR2 SVGIG (reference sequence). Trimming took off 4 bases at V and 0 bases at J, with 11 bases between the two ends. Sequences were obtained from peripheral blood. The sequence derives from a human donor with acute or convalescent COVID-19. The donor label of this sample is uncertain. The rearrangement joins TRBV30 to TRBJ2-3, with D tentatively TRBD2 (6 bases). The CDR3 loop is CAWTPGASTDTQYF. CDR3 DNA: TGTGCCTGGACCCCGGGAGCCAGCACAGATACGCAGTATTTT.